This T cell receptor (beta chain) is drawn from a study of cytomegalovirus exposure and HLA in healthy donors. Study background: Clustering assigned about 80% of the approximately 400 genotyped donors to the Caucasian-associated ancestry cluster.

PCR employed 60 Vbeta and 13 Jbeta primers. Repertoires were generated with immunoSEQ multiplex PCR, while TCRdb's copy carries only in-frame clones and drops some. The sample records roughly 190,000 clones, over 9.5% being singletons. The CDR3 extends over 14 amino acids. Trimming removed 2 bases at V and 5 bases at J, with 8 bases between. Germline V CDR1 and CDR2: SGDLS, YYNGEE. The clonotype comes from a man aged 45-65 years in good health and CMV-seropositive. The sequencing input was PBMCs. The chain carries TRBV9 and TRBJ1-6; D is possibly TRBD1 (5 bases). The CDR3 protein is CASSVDTDNSPLHF. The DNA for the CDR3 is TGTGCCAGCAGCGTGGACACTGATAATTCACCCCTCCACTTT.